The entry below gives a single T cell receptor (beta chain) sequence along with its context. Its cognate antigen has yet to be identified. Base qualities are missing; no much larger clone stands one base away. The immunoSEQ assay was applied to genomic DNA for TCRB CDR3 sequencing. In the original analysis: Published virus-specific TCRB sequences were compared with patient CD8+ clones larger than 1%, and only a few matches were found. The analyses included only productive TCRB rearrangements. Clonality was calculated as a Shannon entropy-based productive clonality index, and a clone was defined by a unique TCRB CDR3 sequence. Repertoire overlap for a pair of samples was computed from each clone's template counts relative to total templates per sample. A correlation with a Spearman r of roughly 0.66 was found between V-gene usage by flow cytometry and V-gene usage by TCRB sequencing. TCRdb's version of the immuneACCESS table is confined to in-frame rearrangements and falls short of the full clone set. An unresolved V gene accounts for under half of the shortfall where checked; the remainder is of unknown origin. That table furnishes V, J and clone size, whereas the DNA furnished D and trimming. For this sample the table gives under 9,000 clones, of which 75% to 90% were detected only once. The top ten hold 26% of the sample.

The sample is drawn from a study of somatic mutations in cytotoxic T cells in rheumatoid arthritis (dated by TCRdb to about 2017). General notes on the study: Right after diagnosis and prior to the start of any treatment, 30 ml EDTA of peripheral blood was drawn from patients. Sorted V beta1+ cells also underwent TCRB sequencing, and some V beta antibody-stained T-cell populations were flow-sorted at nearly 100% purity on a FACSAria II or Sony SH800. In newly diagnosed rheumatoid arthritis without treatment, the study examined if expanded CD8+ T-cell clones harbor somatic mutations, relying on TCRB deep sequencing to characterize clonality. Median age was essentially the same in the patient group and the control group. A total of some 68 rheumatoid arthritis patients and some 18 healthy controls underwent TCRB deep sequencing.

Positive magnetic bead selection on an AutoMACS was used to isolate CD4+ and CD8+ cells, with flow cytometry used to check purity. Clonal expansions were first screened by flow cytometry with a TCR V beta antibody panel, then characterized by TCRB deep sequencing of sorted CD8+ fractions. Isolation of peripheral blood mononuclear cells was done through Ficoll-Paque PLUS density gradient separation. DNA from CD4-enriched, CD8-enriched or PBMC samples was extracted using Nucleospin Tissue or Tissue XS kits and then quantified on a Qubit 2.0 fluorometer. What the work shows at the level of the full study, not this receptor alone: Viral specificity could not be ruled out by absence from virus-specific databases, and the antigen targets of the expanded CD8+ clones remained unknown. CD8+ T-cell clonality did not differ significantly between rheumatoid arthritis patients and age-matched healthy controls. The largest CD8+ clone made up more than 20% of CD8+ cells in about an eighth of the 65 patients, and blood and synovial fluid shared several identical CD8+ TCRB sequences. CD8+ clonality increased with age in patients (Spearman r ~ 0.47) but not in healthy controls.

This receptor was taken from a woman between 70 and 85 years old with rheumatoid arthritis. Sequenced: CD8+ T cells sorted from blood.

The CDR3 sequence is CSVEEGAMEYGYTF. The sequenced DNA: TGCAGCGTTGAGGAGGGGGCAATGGAATATGGCTACACCTTC. The chain joins TRBV29-1 to TRBJ1-2, with 7 bases aligning to TRBD1. Based on the germline V gene, the CDR1 and CDR2 sequences are SQVTM and ANQGSEA. Trimming accounts for 3 bases at V and 5 bases at J, while the number of junction bases matched to no gene is 9. From the cysteine up to the phenylalanine, the CDR3 has a length of 14 residues. Only CDR3 DNA is held: 42 bases, read in frame from base 1.